The 20 T cell receptor beta chains below all came from one sample that was sequenced in a study of T cells after yellow fever vaccination. TCRdb fed the 5' RACE reads into MiXCR, producing one record per CDR3 protein. The sample holds over 150,000 distinct CDR3 sequences, 6.2% seen once. The starting material was CD4+ T cells sorted from PBMCs, obtained on the day of the first yellow fever vaccination. The source is a man aged 18-30 years who received the YFV17D yellow fever vaccine.

This clonotype has at least ten counts. This chain joins TRBV20-1 and TRBJ2-3; 9 bases match TRBD2. The germline gives CDR1 DFQATT, CDR2 SNEGSKA (reference sequence). This CDR3 has 14 residues. J lost 0 bases, V lost 4 bases, and 2 bases had no gene match. The CDR3 sequence: CSATSGVSTDTQYF. The CDR3 nucleotides read TGCAGTGCTACTAGCGGGGTTAGCACAGATACGCAGTATTTT.

This clonotype was counted at least ten times. The chain uses TRBV5-1 and TRBJ2-1; D is uncertain. V was pared by 1 base and J by 2 bases, with 7 bases between. The CDR3 consists of 14 residues. Germline CDR1 SGHRS, CDR2 YFSETQ. The CDR3 sequence: CASSLSVTYNEQFF. The CDR3 nucleotides are TGCGCCAGCAGCTTGTCGGTTACCTACAATGAGCAGTTCTTC.

Comment on this clonotype: A much larger clone is a single base away; this may be a read error. CDR3 sequence reads: CASTPSGANVLTF. DNA for the CDR3: TGTGCCAGCACCCCCTCTGGGGCCAACGTCCTGACTTTC. J is TRBJ2-6 and V is TRBV7-3; D is unresolved. CDR1 SGHTA and CDR2 FQGTGA come from the germline V gene. The CDR3 contains 13 residues. V lost 7 bases and J 0 bases, leaving 4 bases between the germline ends.

This clonotype was seen ten or more times. This chain connects TRBV6-2 or TRBV6-3 to TRBJ2-6; D unresolved. In germline, CDR1 is MNHEY, CDR2 SVGEGT. This CDR3 region has 13 residues. V lost 7 bases, J lost 0 bases, and 4 bases lay in between. The CDR3 here is CASKRSGANVLTF. DNA for the CDR3: TGTGCCAGCAAGCGCTCTGGGGCCAACGTCCTGACTTTC.

This clonotype turned up a few times. This chain uses TRBV7-9 with TRBJ1-6; TRBD1 agrees at 8 bases. V was clipped by 0 bases and J by 5 bases; unmatched bases: 0. The CDR3 sequence is 15 residues long. The germline gives CDR1 SEHNR, CDR2 FQNEAQ (reference sequence). The CDR3 DNA reads as TGTGCCAGCAGCTTAGCGGACAGGGATAATTCACCCCTCCACTTT. It codes for CASSLADRDNSPLHF.

This clonotype has at least ten counts. J is TRBJ2-2 and V is TRBV6-2 or TRBV6-3; D unclear. The CDR3 spans 12 residues. V was trimmed by 7 bases and J by 1 base, leaving 4 bases between them. The germline V gene encodes CDR1 MNHEY and CDR2 SVGEGT. Here the CDR3 DNA reads TGTGCCAGCAAGCGGAACACCGGGGAGCTGTTTTTT. Encoded protein: CASKRNTGELFF.

This clonotype was counted many times. This rearrangement joins TRBV7-9 to TRBJ2-1; D remains ambiguous. Per germline, CDR1 SEHNR and CDR2 FQNEAQ (reference sequence). Trimming left V 4 bases short and J 7 bases short, with 11 bases between. The CDR3 covers 13 residues. The CDR3 loop reads CASSSRPPNEQFF. The CDR3 coding sequence is TGTGCCAGCAGCTCTCGACCCCCTAATGAGCAGTTCTTC.

There are many counts of this clonotype. The chain recombines TRBV12-3 or TRBV12-4 with TRBJ2-3; TRBD1 or TRBD2 may be the D gene (5 bases each). Deletions cut 8 bases from V and 2 bases from J, with 14 bases between. There are 14 residues in the CDR3. The CDR3 loop reads CASVLRGHTDTQYF. CDR3 sequence (DNA): TGTGCCAGCGTATTACGGGGCCACACAGATACGCAGTATTTT.

This clonotype was picked up many times. CDR3 DNA sequence: TGCGCCAGCAGCTTGGATCGACAGGGGGCAGATGAGCAGTACTTC. Its translation: CASSLDRQGADEQYF. The J gene is TRBJ2-7, the V gene TRBV5-1; TRBD1 agrees at 10 bases. Germline V gene sequence: CDR1 SGHRS, CDR2 YFSETQ. V lost 0 bases, J lost 7 bases, and 7 bases stayed unmatched. The CDR3 is 15 residues long.

This clonotype has a handful of counts. The chain uses TRBV28 and TRBJ2-2, with 7 bases fitting TRBD1. V dropped 5 bases and J dropped 7; count of bases not matched to a gene: 16. The CDR3 spans 17 residues. Looked up from germline, CDR1 is MDHEN and CDR2 is SYDVKM. CDR3 bases: TGTGCCAGCAGTCCGCCGACAGGGCGCCCCAGGGGCGGGGAGCTGTTTTTT. Its protein product is CASSPPTGRPRGGELFF.

This clonotype was counted many times. The rearrangement uses TRBV15 and TRBJ1-2; D not certain. There are 15 residues in the CDR3. Trimming removed 0 bases at V and 7 bases at J, with 15 bases between. Germline CDR1 LNHNV, CDR2 YYDKDF (reference sequence). CDR3 coding DNA: TGTGCCACCAGCAGAGATCGGCCACCCTGGGGTGGCTACACCTTC. Its translation: CATSRDRPPWGGYTF.

This clonotype was seen once. A much larger clone lies one base from this, so it may be a read error. This rearrangement joins TRBV11-1 to TRBJ1-1; D unresolved. Trimming shortened V by 1 base and J by 2 bases, and 14 bases separated the two germline ends. Germline loops: CDR1 SGHAT, CDR2 FQDESV (reference sequence). The CDR3 contains 16 residues. This CDR3 reads CASSLGLWTSNTEAFF. As DNA, the CDR3 is TGTGCCAGCAGCTTAGGCCTTTGGACCTCCAACACTGAAGCTTTCTTT.

This clonotype was seen repeatedly, ten times or more. The chain uses TRBV6-1 and TRBJ2-5; no firm D call. Germline-derived CDR1 and CDR2 are MNHNS and SASEGT. The CDR3 has 12 residues. Trimming removed 3 bases at V and 8 bases at J, with 10 bases between. This CDR3 is CASSDPLVTQYF. The CDR3 region has the DNA TGTGCCAGCAGTGACCCACTTGTAACCCAGTACTTC.

This clonotype was seen only a few times. The chain is built from TRBV4-3 and TRBJ1-1; tentative D call: TRBD1 (5 bases). The germline gives CDR1 LGHNA, CDR2 YSLEER. V gave up 1 base and J gave up 7 bases, with 16 bases separating them. The CDR3 length is 15 residues. The CDR3 nucleotides are TGCGCCAGCAGCCAAGTACAAGGCTGGGGGGTTGAAGCTTTCTTT. Translating it yields CASSQVQGWGVEAFF.

In its sample, this clonotype was seen many times. The rearrangement links TRBV29-1 to TRBJ2-5; D perhaps matches TRBD2 (6 bases). This CDR3 region has 14 residues. Germline V gene lookup returns CDR1 SQVTM and CDR2 ANQGSEA. Trimming stripped 6 bases from V and 5 bases from J, with 19 bases between. The CDR3 sequence: CSVAPGLRDETQYF. CDR3 nucleotides: TGCAGCGTCGCGCCGGGACTTCGAGATGAGACCCAGTACTTC. Full variable domain (outside the CDR3, taken from reference TRBV29-1 and TRBJ2-5): SAVISQKPSRDICQRGTSLTIQCQVDSQVTMMFWYRQQPGQSLTLIATANQGSEATYESGFVIDKFPISRPNLTFSTLTVSNMSPEDSSIYLCSVAPGLRDETQYFGPGTRLLVL.

This clonotype was seen at least ten times. The chain recombines TRBV28 with TRBJ1-6, with no clear D. Germline loops: CDR1 MDHEN, CDR2 SYDVKM. Trimming stripped 5 bases from V and 9 bases from J, with 8 bases between. This CDR3 has 12 amino acids. In nucleotides, the CDR3 is TGTGCCAGCAGTCTGATTCTTTCACCCCTCCACTTT. Translation gives CASSLILSPLHF.

The gene calls are TRBV5-4 and TRBJ2-6, with 8 positions matching TRBD1. The CDR3 length is 17 residues. Germline CDR1 and CDR2: SGHNT and YYREEE (reference sequence). J gave up 4 bases and V 4 bases, and 10 bases lay outside the gene matches. The CDR3 coding sequence is TGTGCCAGCAGCCCTTTGCAGGGGGCCTCAGGGGCCAACGTCCTGACTTTC. As protein: CASSPLQGASGANVLTF.

This clonotype occurred many times. The chain carries TRBV5-1 and TRBJ1-1, with D unresolved. The CDR3 runs to 14 residues. The V gene's germline CDR1 is SGHRS and CDR2 YFSETQ. Trimming cost V 0 bases and J 0 bases, with 6 bases left between them. The DNA for the CDR3 is TGCGCCAGCAGCTTGGCTTCCGTGAACACTGAAGCTTTCTTT. Translated: CASSLASVNTEAFF.

This clonotype has ten or more counts. The gene calls are TRBV7-8 and TRBJ2-7, with D perhaps TRBD2 (6 bases). Germline V gene sequence: CDR1 SGHVS, CDR2 FQNEAQ. CDR3 size: 16 residues. The V and J ends lost 1 base and 1 base respectively, with 14 bases between them. CDR3 in DNA: TGTGCCAGCAGCTTAGGGGGAGGACCGGGGTCCTACGAGCAGTACTTC. This gives the protein CASSLGGGPGSYEQYF.

Ten or more counts support this clonotype. V is TRBV20-1 and J is TRBJ2-7, with TRBD1 as a possible D gene (5 bases). The CDR3 contains 15 residues. V lost 5 bases and J lost 2, with 19 bases in between. Germline V gives CDR1 DFQATT, CDR2 SNEGSKA (reference sequence). CDR3 nucleotides: TGCAGTGCTGCCCAAGATGGTGGCAGGGCCTACGAGCAGTACTTC. This encodes CSAAQDGGRAYEQYF.